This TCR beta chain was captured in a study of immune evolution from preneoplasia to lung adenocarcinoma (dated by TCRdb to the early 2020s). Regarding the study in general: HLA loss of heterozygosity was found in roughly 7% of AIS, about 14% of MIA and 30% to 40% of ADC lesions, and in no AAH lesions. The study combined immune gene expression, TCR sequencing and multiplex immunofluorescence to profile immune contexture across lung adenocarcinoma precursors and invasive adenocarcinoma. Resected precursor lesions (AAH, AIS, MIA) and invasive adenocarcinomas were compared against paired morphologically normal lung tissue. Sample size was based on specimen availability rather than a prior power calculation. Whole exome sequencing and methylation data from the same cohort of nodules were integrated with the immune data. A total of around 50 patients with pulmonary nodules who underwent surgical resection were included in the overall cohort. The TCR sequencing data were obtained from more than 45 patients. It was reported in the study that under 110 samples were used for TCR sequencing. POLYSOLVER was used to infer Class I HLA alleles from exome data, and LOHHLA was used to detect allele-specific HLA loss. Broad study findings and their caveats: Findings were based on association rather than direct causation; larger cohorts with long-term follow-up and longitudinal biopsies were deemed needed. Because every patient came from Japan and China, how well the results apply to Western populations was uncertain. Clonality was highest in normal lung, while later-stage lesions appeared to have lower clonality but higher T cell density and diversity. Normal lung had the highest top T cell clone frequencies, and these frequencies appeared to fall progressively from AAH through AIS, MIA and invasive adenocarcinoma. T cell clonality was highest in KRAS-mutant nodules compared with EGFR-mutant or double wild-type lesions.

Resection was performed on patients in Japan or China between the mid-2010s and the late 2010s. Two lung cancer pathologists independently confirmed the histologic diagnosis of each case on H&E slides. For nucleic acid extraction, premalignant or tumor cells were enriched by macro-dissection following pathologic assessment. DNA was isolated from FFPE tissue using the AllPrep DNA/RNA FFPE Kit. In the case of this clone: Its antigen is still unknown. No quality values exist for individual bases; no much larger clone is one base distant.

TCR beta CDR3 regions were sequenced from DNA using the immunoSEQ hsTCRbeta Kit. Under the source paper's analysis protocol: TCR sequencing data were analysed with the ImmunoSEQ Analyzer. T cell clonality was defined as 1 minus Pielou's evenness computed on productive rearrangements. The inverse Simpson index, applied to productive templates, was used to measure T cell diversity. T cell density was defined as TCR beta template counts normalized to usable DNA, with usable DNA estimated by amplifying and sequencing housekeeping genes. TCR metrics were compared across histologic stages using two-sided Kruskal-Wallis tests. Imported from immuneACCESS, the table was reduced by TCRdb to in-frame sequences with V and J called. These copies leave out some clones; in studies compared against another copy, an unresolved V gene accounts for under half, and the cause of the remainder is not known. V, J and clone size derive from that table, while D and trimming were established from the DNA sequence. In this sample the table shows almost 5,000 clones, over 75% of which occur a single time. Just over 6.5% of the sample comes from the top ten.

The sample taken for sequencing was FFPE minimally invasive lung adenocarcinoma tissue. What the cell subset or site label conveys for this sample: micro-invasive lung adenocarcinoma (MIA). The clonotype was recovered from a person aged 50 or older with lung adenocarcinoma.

The CDR3 reads CASSTEVTDTQYF. Here is the DNA: TGTGCCAGTAGCACAGAAGTGACAGATACGCAGTATTTT. The chain employs TRBV19 and TRBJ2-3; the D gene assignment is ambiguous. The CDR3 runs 13 residues from the cysteine to the phenylalanine. CDR3 DNA only is kept here, 39 bases in frame from base 1. CDR1 and CDR2 (LNHDA, SQIVND) derive from the germline V gene (reference sequence). The V and J ends are trimmed by 6 bases and 3 bases, leaving 10 bases between them.